One sample yielded the 10 T cell receptor beta chains listed below, sequenced in a study of technical replicates of blood from a few donors (dated by TCRdb to between 2016 and 2019). Library preparation employed the immunoSEQ multiplex PCR assay. TCRdb limited this immuneACCESS table to in-frame rearrangements with V and J called. A share of clones is missing; checked studies link under half to unresolved V genes, and the rest is unexplained. This sample lists fewer than 100,000 clones; approximately 94% were detected once. The ten largest clones represent around 0.33% of the sample. What was sequenced was T cells isolated from PBMCs. Receptors were obtained from a human donor in good health.

The CDR3 here is CASSESFAGSNYGYTF. The CDR3 nucleotides are TGTGCCAGCAGTGAAAGTTTTGCAGGTTCTAACTATGGCTACACCTTC. J is TRBJ1-2 and V is TRBV6-1; D gene unclear. The V end was cut by 2 bases, the J end by 0 bases, with 13 bases between. The CDR3 covers 16 residues. Germline values: CDR1 MNHNS, CDR2 SASEGT.

The gene calls are TRBV10-3 and TRBJ2-7; the D gene is possibly TRBD1 (6 bases). The CDR3 consists of 17 residues. Trimming removed 6 bases at V and 2 bases at J, with 23 bases between. Germline V gene lookup returns CDR1 ENHRY and CDR2 SYGVKD. The DNA for the CDR3 is TGTGCCATCAGGCTGGGTAGACAGGTTCTAGAGACCTACGAGCAGTACTTC. Translating it yields CAIRLGRQVLETYEQYF.

The rearrangement uses TRBV11-3 and TRBJ1-2, with no clear D. Trimming took 1 base from V and 4 from J, leaving 10 bases between them. Per germline, CDR1 SGHNT and CDR2 YENEEA. This CDR3 is 14 amino acids long. The CDR3 reads CASSLGFQVYGYTF. CDR3 coding DNA: TGTGCCAGCAGCTTAGGTTTCCAGGTCTATGGCTACACCTTC.

To note about this clone: An end of the junction differs from the germline gene, which may be a read error. The genes are TRBV7-7 and TRBJ2-1; 9 bases align to TRBD2. The V gene's germline CDR1 is SSHAT and CDR2 FNYEAQ (reference sequence). This CDR3 spans 15 amino acids. CDR3 bases: TGTGCTAGCAGCCTGAGACTAGCGGTTAACAATGAGCAGTTCTTC. This encodes CASSLRLAVNNEQFF.

This clone was detected once. DNA of the CDR3: TGCGCCAGCAATAATGAACCGTCTACTCGGTATGGCTACACCTTC. Translated: CASNNEPSTRYGYTF. The rearrangement links TRBV5-1 to TRBJ1-2; D is ambiguous. V was shortened by 6 bases and J by 5 bases, with 20 bases between the two germline ends. Germline assignment: CDR1 SGHRS and CDR2 YFSETQ. The CDR3 is made up of 15 amino acids.

The chain couples TRBV19 to TRBJ2-7; D may be TRBD2 (6 bases). The CDR3 length is 15 residues. Germline V gene lookup returns CDR1 LNHDA and CDR2 SQIVND (reference sequence). V was trimmed by 2 bases and J by 5 bases, leaving 16 bases between them. CDR3 DNA: TGTGCCAGTAGTATACTTAGGAGGGCAGGTGACGAGCAGTACTTC. Protein sequence: CASSILRRAGDEQYF.

The V call is TRBV19, the J call TRBJ1-2; the match to TRBD1 covers 11 bases. V lost 6 bases and J lost 4; bases outside the gene matches: 7. The CDR3 contains 15 residues. Germline assignment: CDR1 LNHDA and CDR2 SQIVND (reference sequence). The CDR3 reads CASSPGQGAIYGYTF. The CDR3 DNA is TGTGCCAGTAGCCCCGGACAGGGGGCGATCTATGGCTACACCTTC.

The genes are TRBV27 and TRBJ1-6; 7 positions agree with TRBD1. The junction had 5 bases not matched to a gene; V was cut back by 6 bases and J by 9 bases. CDR1 MNHEY and CDR2 SMNVEV come from the germline V gene (reference sequence). This CDR3 spans 13 amino acids. CDR3 bases: TGTGCCAGCAGAGAACAGGGGCTTTCACCCCTCCACTTT. It translates to CASREQGLSPLHF.

The chain combines TRBV4-2 with TRBJ1-4; a weak D match, TRBD1 (6 bases). Germline lookup yields CDR1 LGHNA and CDR2 YNFKEQ. This CDR3 contains 19 residues. V lost 5 bases to trimming and J lost 0 bases, with 22 bases between them. CDR3 sequence (DNA): TGTGCCAGCAGCTTTAAAGGGACACTCGACCTTGCAACTAATGAAAAACTGTTTTTT. Translating gives CASSFKGTLDLATNEKLFF.

This chain links TRBV5-4 with TRBJ1-1; possibly TRBD1 for D (5 bases). Per the germline V gene, CDR1 is SGHNT and CDR2 is YYREEE (reference sequence). V dropped 2 bases and J dropped 7 bases, with 18 bases sitting between them. The CDR3 totals 15 residues. The CDR3 coding sequence is TGTGCCAGCAGCTTTGAGCAGGGTAACTTCGGTGAAGCTTTCTTT. This codes for CASSFEQGNFGEAFF.